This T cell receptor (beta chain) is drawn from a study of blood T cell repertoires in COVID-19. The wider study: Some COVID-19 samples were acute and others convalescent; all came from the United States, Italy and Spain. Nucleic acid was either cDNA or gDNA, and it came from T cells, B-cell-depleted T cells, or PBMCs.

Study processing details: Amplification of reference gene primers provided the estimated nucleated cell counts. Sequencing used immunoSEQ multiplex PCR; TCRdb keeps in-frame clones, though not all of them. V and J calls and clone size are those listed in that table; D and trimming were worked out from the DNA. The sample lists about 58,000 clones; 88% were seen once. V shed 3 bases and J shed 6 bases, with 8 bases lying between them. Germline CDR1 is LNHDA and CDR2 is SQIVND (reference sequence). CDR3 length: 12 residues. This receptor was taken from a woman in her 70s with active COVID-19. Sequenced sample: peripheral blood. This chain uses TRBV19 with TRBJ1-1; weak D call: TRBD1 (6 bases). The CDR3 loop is CASSMGASEAFF. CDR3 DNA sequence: TGTGCCAGTAGTATGGGGGCCTCTGAAGCTTTCTTT.